The TCR beta chain under discussion was sequenced for a study of radiotherapy plus CTLA-4 blockade in lung cancer. Study information: Disease control was achieved by 31% of patients, and objective responses by 18%. Study findings and constraints: Clones of tumor-derived TCRs expanded in blood after radiotherapy plus ipilimumab. Reports identified early blood T cell clone dynamics, with interferon-beta, as the best response predictor.

Worth noting for this clone: Its antigen is unknown.

CTLA-4 blockade using ipilimumab, together with focal radiation, was received by patients with chemo-refractory metastatic non-small-cell lung cancer. Method: immunoSEQ multiplex PCR; TCRdb's copy keeps in-frame clones and lacks some. Among 65,000 to 90,000 clones listed, about nine tenths were seen once. The V and J ends lost 4 bases and 0 bases, in that order; junction bases with no gene match: 9. CDR1 GTSNPN and CDR2 SVGIG come from the germline V gene (reference sequence). The CDR3 consists of 16 residues. The chain carries TRBV30 and TRBJ2-7, with TRBD1 identical over 10 bases. The sample here was peripheral blood, taken from a patient treated with radiotherapy plus ipilimumab. This receptor was taken from a human donor with non-small cell lung cancer that progressed on radiotherapy plus ipilimumab. The CDR3 nucleotides are TGTGCCTGGAACCGACCGGGACAGGGGAGCTCCTACGAGCAGTACTTC. It encodes CAWNRPGQGSSYEQYF.